This TCR beta chain was observed in a study of cytomegalovirus exposure and HLA in healthy donors. Points on this clone: Its antigen is currently unknown.

Whole-study findings and limits: In vitro data verified a few CMV-associated chains as specific for CMV antigens. Later work showed greater clonal expansion in HLA-associated TCR beta chains than in equally common others. An assumption of roughly uniform sequencing depth across donors underlay the presence/absence analyses.

Use of 60 Vbeta and 13 Jbeta primers characterized the PCR. Generated by immunoSEQ multiplex PCR, the TCRdb table keeps only in-frame clones and is missing some. This listing includes roughly 39,000 clones. Germline trimming cut 3 bases from V and 5 bases from J; bases unmatched to any gene: 7. The CDR3 is made up of 17 amino acids. Germline CDR1 and CDR2: KGHSH and LQKENI. The chain is built from TRBV18 and TRBJ2-2; 12 bases agree with TRBD2. Sequencing was carried out using PBMCs. The sequence came from a man between 25 and 39 years old in good health and CMV-seronegative. CDR3 residues: CASSPTRLAGETGELFF. For the CDR3, the DNA is TGTGCCAGCTCACCGACTAGACTAGCGGGAGAGACCGGGGAGCTGTTTTTT. The full variable domain, in which reference TRBV18 and TRBJ2-2 provide the parts outside the CDR3, is NAGVMQNPRHLVRRRGQEARLRCSPMKGHSHVYWYRQLPEEGLKFMVYLQKENIIDESGMPKERFSAEFPKEGPSILRIQQVVRGDSAAYFCASSPTRLAGETGELFFGEGSRLTVL.